The 11 T cell receptor beta chains reported below all come from one sample, sequenced in a study of T cells after posttransplantation cyclophosphamide. Busulfan-fludarabine conditioning, marrow transplant, and cyclophosphamide on days +3 and +4 were administered. Repertoires were generated with immunoSEQ multiplex PCR, while TCRdb's copy carries only in-frame clones and drops some. The sample has about 2,800 clones, roughly 60% seen once; the top ten hold around 15%. Sequenced material: PBMCs, taken 30 days after allogeneic stem cell transplant with posttransplant cyclophosphamide. These TCRs come from a male patient aged 55-69 years who received an allogeneic stem cell transplant from a related donor and was CMV-positive. The graft donor may account for some of the T cells.

The chain recombines TRBV19 with TRBJ1-2; 9 bases are a match to TRBD1. Losses at the gene ends were 5 bases for V and 9 bases for J; bases not matched to a gene: 10. CDR3 length equals 14 residues. Germline assignment: CDR1 LNHDA and CDR2 SQIVND (reference sequence). In DNA, the CDR3 is TGTGCCAGTAGTCCTTTCGGACAGGGGAGTCGCTACACCTTC. It yields the protein CASSPFGQGSRYTF. The full variable domain, rest sourced from reference TRBV19 and TRBJ1-2, is DGGITQSPKYLFRKEGQNVTLSCEQNLNHDAMYWYRQDPGQGLRLIYYSQIVNDFQKGDIAEGYSVSREKKESFPLTVTSAQKNPTAFYLCASSPFGQGSRYTFGSGTRLTVV.

The chain recombines TRBV15 with TRBJ2-3, with 7 bases fitting TRBD2. The CDR3 is made up of 14 amino acids. V lost 8 bases to trimming and J lost 1 base; unmatched junction nucleotides: 6. Germline CDR1 reads LNHNV; CDR2 reads YYDKDF (reference sequence). DNA of the CDR3: TGTGCCACCGGCCCGGCGGGAGGCACAGATACGCAGTATTTT. This sequence encodes CATGPAGGTDTQYF. Full variable domain (remainder filled in from reference TRBV15 and TRBJ2-3): DAMVIQNPRYQVTQFGKPVTLSCSQTLNHNVMYWYQQKSSQAPKLLFHYYDKDFNNEADTPDNFQSRRPNTSFCFLDIRSPGLGDTAMYLCATGPAGGTDTQYFGPGTRLTVL.

In this sample, this clone turned up a few times. The rearrangement joins TRBV7-2 to TRBJ1-6, with D uncertain. This CDR3 has 15 amino acids. The V end lost 1 base, the J end lost 0 bases, and 4 bases lay between the germline ends. Looked up from germline, CDR1 is SGHTA and CDR2 is FQGNSA. The CDR3 coding sequence is TGTGCCAGCAGCTTAGAGAGCTCCTATAATTCACCCCTCCACTTT. It yields the protein CASSLESSYNSPLHF.

The rearrangement links TRBV5-5 to TRBJ1-5; D call uncertain. The CDR3 is made up of 12 amino acids. CDR1 SGHKS and CDR2 YYEKEE come from the germline V gene (reference sequence). Trimming shortened V by 0 bases and J by 11 bases, and 9 bases separated the two germline ends. CDR3 sequence reads: CASSLEGGAQHF. DNA of the CDR3: TGTGCCAGCAGCTTGGAAGGCGGAGCCCAGCATTTT. Full variable domain (outside the CDR3, taken from reference TRBV5-5 and TRBJ1-5): DAGVTQSPTHLIKTRGQQVTLRCSPISGHKSVSWYQQVLGQGPQFIFQYYEKEERGRGNFPDRFSARQFPNYSSELNVNALLLGDSALYLCASSLEGGAQHFGDGTRLSIL.

V usage is TRBV5-6 and J usage is TRBJ1-2; a possible D gene is TRBD1 (6 bases). V was clipped by 0 bases and J by 4 bases, with 13 bases between them. CDR3 length: 15 amino acids. Germline values: CDR1 SGHDT, CDR2 YYEEEE. The CDR3 sequence is CASSLAGDWGYGYTF. In nucleotides, the CDR3 is TGTGCCAGCAGCTTGGCAGGGGATTGGGGCTATGGCTACACCTTC.

The V and J genes are TRBV9 and TRBJ2-1, with TRBD2 identical over 11 bases. CDR3 length: 17 amino acids. V lost 0 bases to trimming and J lost 2 bases; unmatched junction nucleotides: 4. The germline CDR1 and CDR2 sequences are SGDLS and YYNGEE. DNA of the CDR3: TGTGCCAGCAGCGTAGCTGCGGGACTAGCGGCCTACAATGAGCAGTTCTTC. This encodes CASSVAAGLAAYNEQFF.

Relative to its sample, this clone is large. The chain combines TRBV27 with TRBJ1-4; perhaps TRBD1 as D (5 bases). The CDR3 has 15 residues. V lost 5 bases and J lost 3, with 13 bases in between. Per germline, CDR1 MNHEY and CDR2 SMNVEV (reference sequence). The CDR3 loop is CASSAGEHPNEKLFF. CDR3 DNA: TGTGCCAGCAGTGCGGGGGAACACCCTAATGAAAAACTGTTTTTT.

The rearrangement uses TRBV5-4 and TRBJ1-2; D is possibly TRBD1 (5 bases). Trimming took 0 bases from V and 4 from J, leaving 7 bases between them. CDR3 length: 13 residues. Germline V gene sequence: CDR1 SGHNT, CDR2 YYREEE (reference sequence). As DNA, the CDR3 is TGTGCCAGCAGCTTGGACGGGGGCTATGGCTACACCTTC. Protein: CASSLDGGYGYTF.

The chain carries TRBV18 and TRBJ2-3; no definite D call. The length of the CDR3 is 15 residues. Trimming took 1 base from V and 0 from J, leaving 8 bases between them. Germline loops: CDR1 KGHSH, CDR2 LQKENI. The CDR3 loop is CASSPRQDSTDTQYF. The CDR3 DNA is TGTGCCAGCTCACCACGGCAGGATAGCACAGATACGCAGTATTTT.

Turning to this clone: An end of the junction differs from the germline gene, which may be a read error. The chain recombines TRBV7-2 with TRBJ2-3; 10 bases map to TRBD2. This CDR3 is 14 amino acids long. Germline CDR1 SGHTA, CDR2 FQGNSA. CDR3 protein: CASSSGTSVDPRAF. CDR3 DNA sequence: TGTGCCAGCAGCTCTGGGACTAGCGTCGACCCTCGGGCCTTT. Using reference TRBV7-2 and TRBJ2-3 for the parts outside the CDR3, the full variable domain is GAGVSQSPSNKVTEKGKDVELRCDPISGHTALYWYRQSLGQGLEFLIYFQGNSAPDKSGLPSDRFSAERTGGSVSTLTIQRTQQEDSAVYLCASSSGTSVDPRAFGPGTRLTVL.

V and J are TRBV28 and TRBJ1-5; TRBD1 might be the D (6 bases). Germline-derived CDR1 and CDR2 are MDHEN and SYDVKM. The CDR3 has 16 amino acids. The V end was cut by 5 bases, the J end by 2 bases, with 16 bases between. The DNA for the CDR3 is TGTGCCAGCAGTCCTCCTGGGGGCAGCCGCAATCAGCCCCAGCATTTT. Translated, it gives CASSPPGGSRNQPQHF.